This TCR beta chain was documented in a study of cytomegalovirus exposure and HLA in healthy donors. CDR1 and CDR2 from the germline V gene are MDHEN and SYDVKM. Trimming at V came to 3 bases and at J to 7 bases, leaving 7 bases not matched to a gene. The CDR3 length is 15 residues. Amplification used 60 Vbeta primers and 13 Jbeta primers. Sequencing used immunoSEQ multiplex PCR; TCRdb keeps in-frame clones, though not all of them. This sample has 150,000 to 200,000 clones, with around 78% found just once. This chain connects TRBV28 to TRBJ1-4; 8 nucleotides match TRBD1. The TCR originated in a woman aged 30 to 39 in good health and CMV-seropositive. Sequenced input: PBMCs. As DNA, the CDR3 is TGTGCCAGCAGTTTCACCACAGGGGGAGGTGAAAAACTGTTTTTT. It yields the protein CASSFTTGGGEKLFF.